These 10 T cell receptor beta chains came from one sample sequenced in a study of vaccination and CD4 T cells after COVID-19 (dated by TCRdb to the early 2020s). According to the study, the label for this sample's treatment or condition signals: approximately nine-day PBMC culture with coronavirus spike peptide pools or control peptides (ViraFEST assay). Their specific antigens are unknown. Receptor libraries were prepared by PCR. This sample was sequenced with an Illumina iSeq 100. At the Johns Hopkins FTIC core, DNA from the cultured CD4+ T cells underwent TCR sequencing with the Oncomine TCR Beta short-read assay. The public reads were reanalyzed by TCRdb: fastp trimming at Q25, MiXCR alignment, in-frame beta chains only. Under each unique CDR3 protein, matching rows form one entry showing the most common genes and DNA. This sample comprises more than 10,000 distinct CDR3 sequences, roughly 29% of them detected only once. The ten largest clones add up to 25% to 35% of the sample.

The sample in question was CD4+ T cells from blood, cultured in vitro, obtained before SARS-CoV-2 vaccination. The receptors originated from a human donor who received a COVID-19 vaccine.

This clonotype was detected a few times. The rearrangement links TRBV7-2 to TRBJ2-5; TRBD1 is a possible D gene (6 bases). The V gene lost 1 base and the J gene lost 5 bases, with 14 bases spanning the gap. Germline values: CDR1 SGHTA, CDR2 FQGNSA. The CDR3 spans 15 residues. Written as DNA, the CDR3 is TGTGCCAGCAGCTTAGGGGACATCGTCCGGGAGACCCAGTACTTC. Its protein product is CASSLGDIVRETQYF.

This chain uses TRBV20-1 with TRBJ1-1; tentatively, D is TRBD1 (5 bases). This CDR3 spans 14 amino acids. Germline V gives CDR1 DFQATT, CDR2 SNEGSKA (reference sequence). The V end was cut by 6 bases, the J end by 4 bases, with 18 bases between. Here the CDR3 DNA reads TGCAGTGCCCAAAGTGCCCGGGGGAGCACTGAAGCTTTCTTT. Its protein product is CSAQSARGSTEAFF.

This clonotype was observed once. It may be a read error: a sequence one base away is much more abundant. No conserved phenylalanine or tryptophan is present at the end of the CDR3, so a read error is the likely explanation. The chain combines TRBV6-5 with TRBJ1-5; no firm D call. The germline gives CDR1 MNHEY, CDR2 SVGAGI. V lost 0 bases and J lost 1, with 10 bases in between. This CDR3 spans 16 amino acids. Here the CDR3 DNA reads TGTGCCAGCAGTTACTCGATTGGTAGGAGCAATCAGCCCCAGCATTCT. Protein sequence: CASSYSIGRSNQPQHS.

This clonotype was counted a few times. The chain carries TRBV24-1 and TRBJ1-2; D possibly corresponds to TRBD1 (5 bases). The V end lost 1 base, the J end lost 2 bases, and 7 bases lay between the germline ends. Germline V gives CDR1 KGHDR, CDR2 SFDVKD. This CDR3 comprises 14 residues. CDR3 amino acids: CATSDFDRNYGYTF. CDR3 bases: TGTGCCACCAGTGATTTTGACAGAAACTATGGCTACACCTTC.

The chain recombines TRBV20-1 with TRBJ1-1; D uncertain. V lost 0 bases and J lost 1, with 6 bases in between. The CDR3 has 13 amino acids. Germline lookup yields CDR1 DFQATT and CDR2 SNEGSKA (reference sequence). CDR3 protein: CSARDIGNTEAFF. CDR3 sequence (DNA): TGCAGTGCTAGAGATATCGGGAACACTGAAGCTTTCTTT.

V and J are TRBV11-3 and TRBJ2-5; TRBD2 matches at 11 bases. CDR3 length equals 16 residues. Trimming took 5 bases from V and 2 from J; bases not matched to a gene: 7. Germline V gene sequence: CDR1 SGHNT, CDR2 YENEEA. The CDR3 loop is CASSERLAGRQETQYF. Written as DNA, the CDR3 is TGTGCCAGCAGCGAGAGACTAGCGGGACGACAAGAGACCCAGTACTTC.

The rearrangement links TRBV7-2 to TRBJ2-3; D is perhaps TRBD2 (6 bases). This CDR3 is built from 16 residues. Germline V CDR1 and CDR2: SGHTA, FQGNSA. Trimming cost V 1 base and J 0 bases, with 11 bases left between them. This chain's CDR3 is CASSLGRGSSTDTQYF. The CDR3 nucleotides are TGTGCCAGCAGCTTAGGGAGGGGCTCTAGCACAGATACGCAGTATTTT.

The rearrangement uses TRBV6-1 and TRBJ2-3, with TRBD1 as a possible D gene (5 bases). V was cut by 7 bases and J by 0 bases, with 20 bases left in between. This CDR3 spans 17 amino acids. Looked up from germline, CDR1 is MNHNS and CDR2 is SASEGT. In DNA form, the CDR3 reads TGTGCCAGCACCGCCCCTGGAACAGGAATTAGCACAGATACGCAGTATTTT. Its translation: CASTAPGTGISTDTQYF.

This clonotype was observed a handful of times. The CDR3 DNA sequence: TGTGCCAGCAAGGTCTCCGGGACAGGGGGCCCTGAGGATACGCAGTATTTT. This gives the protein CASKVSGTGGPEDTQYF. The V and J genes are TRBV2 and TRBJ2-3; TRBD1 matches at 12 bases. The germline CDR1 and CDR2 sequences are SNHLY and FYNNEI. With 7 bases clipped from V and 6 bases from J, the junction kept 14 bases outside the gene matches. The CDR3 has 17 residues.

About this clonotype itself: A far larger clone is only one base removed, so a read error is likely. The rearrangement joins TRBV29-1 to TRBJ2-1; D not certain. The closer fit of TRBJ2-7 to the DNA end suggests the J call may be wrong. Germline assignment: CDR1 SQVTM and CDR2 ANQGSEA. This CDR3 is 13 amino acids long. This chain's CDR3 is CSVSQRRDMEQYF. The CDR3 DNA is TGCAGCGTTTCACAGAGGCGAGATATGGAGCAGTACTTC.